These 4 T cell receptor beta chains came from one sample sequenced in a study of blood T cell repertoires in COVID-19. This table comes from immunoSEQ multiplex PCR, and its TCRdb copy is limited to in-frame clones, with some not included. The table shows roughly 71,000 clones, with about 82% occurring only once. Sequenced input: peripheral blood. The receptors stem from a man aged 50 or older with acute or convalescent COVID-19.

This clone was found once. The J gene is TRBJ2-1, the V gene TRBV24-1; 7 bases map to TRBD2. The CDR3 length is 15 residues. Germline V CDR1 and CDR2: KGHDR, SFDVKD. The V and J ends lost 10 bases and 1 base, in that order; junction bases with no gene match: 9. CDR3 bases: TGTGCCACAAGAGCTGGGGGGGAATCCTACAATGAGCAGTTCTTC. Its protein is CATRAGGESYNEQFF.

This clone was detected only a few times. The gene calls are TRBV27 and TRBJ1-6; 8 nucleotides align to TRBD1. CDR1 and CDR2 (germline): MNHEY, SMNVEV (reference sequence). V was clipped by 6 bases and J by 8 bases; unmatched bases: 6. This CDR3 is 14 amino acids long. CDR3 sequence reads: CASSPDRGYSPLHF. The CDR3 DNA reads as TGTGCCAGCAGCCCCGACAGGGGTTATTCACCCCTCCACTTT.

This chain links TRBV27 with TRBJ1-2; 9 nucleotides line up with TRBD1. CDR3 length: 18 residues. Per the germline V gene, CDR1 is MNHEY and CDR2 is SMNVEV (reference sequence). The trim removed 5 bases at V and 0 bases at J, leaving 13 bases unmatched. The CDR3 sequence is CASSPIPGQGSANYGYTF. CDR3 in DNA: TGTGCCAGCAGTCCAATTCCTGGACAGGGGTCGGCTAACTATGGCTACACCTTC.

V usage is TRBV12-2 and J usage is TRBJ2-7; the table's TRBD1 call for D was not verified on the DNA. TRBV12-2 is flagged as a pseudogene. The CDR3 runs 15 residues. The CDR3 nucleotides are TGTGCAAGTCGCTTCCCAGGGGGGAGCTCCTACGAGCAGTACGTC. It translates to CASRFPGGSSYEQYV.